This TCR beta chain was sequenced for a study of shared clonotypes between healthy human individuals (TCRdb year 2020). The study in broad terms: A few men and a couple of women, aged 18 to 49 years, made up the cohort. For each donor, CD4 naive and CD4 memory were each run on three plates, CD8 naive on two plates, and CD8 memory on one plate. Blood TCR repertoires of five healthy adults were deeply sequenced to estimate repertoire size and the extent of clonotype sharing between individuals. Different laboratories and diverse techniques were used to prepare libraries and sequence TCR repertoires, to increase sequencing depth and limit assay-specific biases. Leukapheresis yielded between about 0.94 and 8.9 billion PBMCs per donor.

Using the deep immunoSEQ assay, multiplex PCR amplified TCR CDR3 regions from genomic DNA. Extracted genomic DNA from each cell subset was distributed evenly across all wells of several immunoSEQ 96-well plates, and each plate was treated as a replicate. For sorted subsets, approximately 210 ng genomic DNA, equal to 30,000 or so T cell genomes, was loaded into each replicate PCR. Purified libraries were measured with a Qubit 3.0 fluorometer, size-checked on a Bioanalyzer 2100, and measured again with the KAPA Library Quantification kit. Every immunoSEQ 96-well plate was sequenced on a dedicated single-read 150-cycle Illumina NextSeq 550 flow cell. The original pipeline was this. Because the immunoSEQ output held only junctional sequences and lacked quality scores, the filtering could not match the filtering applied to full-length reads. Sequences were annotated with PyIR, a Python wrapper for IgBLAST v1.9, using IMGT germline references to assign V/J genes and CDR3. Reads were filtered out if the reads had weak V/J assignments (E-value above 1e-6), no CDR3, stop codons, out-of-frame junctions, or ambiguous translated residues. V3J clonotypes were defined as sequences sharing an identical inferred V gene, J gene, and CDR3 amino acid sequence. To compute the percentage overlap between repertoires, the number of shared unique clonotypes was divided by the size of the smaller repertoire. Repertoire richness was assessed with RTK rarefaction, the Chao1 estimator, and Recon v2.1 estimates of unobserved clonotypes. Generation probabilities for all TCRbeta clonotypes obtained by the gDNA method from a handful of donors were computed using OLGA. Imported from immuneACCESS, the table was reduced by TCRdb to in-frame sequences with V and J called. These copies leave out some clones; in studies compared against another copy, an unresolved V gene accounts for under half, and the cause of the remainder is not known. V, J and clone size were drawn from that table, and D and trimming were deduced from the DNA. The sample profile shows about 2.1 million clones; around 95% of them were found once. Of the sample, more than 1.5% is held by the ten largest clones.

The germline V gene specifies SGHTA as CDR1 and FQGNSA as CDR2. The germline ends are 11 bases apart after V is trimmed by 2 bases and J by 4 bases. The cysteine opens and the phenylalanine closes a CDR3 of 14 amino acids. The retained sequence is limited to the CDR3, 42 bases, with the frame set at the first base. For the CD8 naive samples, CD45RO-negative cells were positively selected for CCR7, yielding a CD45RA+CCR7+ population from which TemRA cells were excluded. The donors were healthy, HIV-negative adults with no recently reported acute infections or vaccinations. Every donor was a Caucasian adult residing in Nashville, Tennessee, USA. Blood was collected by leukapheresis, and PBMCs were isolated by Ficoll-Histopaque density gradient centrifugation and then cryopreserved in liquid nitrogen vapor phase. Analytical flow cytometry was used to check the purity and quantity of every magnetically sorted T cell population. From each sorted fraction, genomic DNA was isolated and quantified by UV absorbance on a Nanodrop 2000c.

As regards this clone: Its antigen is currently not known. Qualities for individual bases were not recorded, and no much larger clone is one base off.

Study-wide conclusions, independent of this receptor: Pairwise subsampling led to the expectation that sequencing depth would affect the degree of clonotype sharing among donors. Clonotypes shared by all four sorted-subset donors showed higher generation probabilities than non-shared clonotypes. The genetic and exposure-history diversity represented was limited by the small number of donors. Rarefaction of sorted-subset datasets indicated incomplete sequencing despite the large sequencing depth. Sharing across a handful of donors was observed for around 5% of naive CD4, about 4% of naive CD8, 2% to 2.5% of memory CD4, and about 0.38% of memory CD8 clonotypes. Larger estimated clonotype richness was generally found for naive subsets than for memory subsets. Sampling was limited to blood, and TCR repertoires in tissue likely differ from TCR repertoires in blood.

Input material: naive CD8+ T cells from PBMCs. The intended sense of this specimen's cell subset or site label: CD45RA+CCR7+. The chain was built from TRBV7-2 and TRBJ1-1, with no D gene named confidently. This TCR came from a man aged 18 to 30 in good health. Some clones in this sample may be carry-over from other donors' samples. DNA sequence: TGTGCCAGCAGCTTAATAAGAGGTGGCACTGAAGCTTTCTTT. Its protein product is CASSLIRGGTEAFF.